The 8 T cell receptor beta chains reported below all come from one sample, sequenced in a study of technical replicates of blood from several donors. Profiled with immunoSEQ multiplex PCR; TCRdb holds only in-frame clones, not every one. The sample comprises 55,000 to 65,000 clones, 75% to 90% of which are singletons, and 5% to 6% rests with the top ten. The sequencing sample was made of PBMCs. All receptors come from a human donor in good health. Some clones in this sample may be carry-over from other donors' samples.

The V call is TRBV9, the J call TRBJ2-5; TRBD2 matches at 10 bases. The CDR3 covers 15 residues. CDR1 is SGDLS, CDR2 YYNGEE, per germline. V shed 2 bases and J 9 bases; nucleotides not matched to a gene: 10. The CDR3 sequence is CASSVTSGSPTAQYF. The CDR3 DNA reads TGTGCCAGCAGCGTGACTAGCGGGTCCCCTACGGCCCAGTACTTC.

The rearrangement joins TRBV21-1 to TRBJ1-6; the table's D call of TRBD1 was not tested on the DNA. TRBV21-1 is an annotated pseudogene. The CDR3 sequence is 17 residues long. DNA for the CDR3: TGTGCCAGCAACCAAGGGGGCGCGAGCTCCTATAATTCACCCCTCCACTTT. Translating it yields CASNQGGASSYNSPLHF.

The chain combines TRBV4-1 with TRBJ2-3; tentative D call: TRBD2 (7 bases). The length of the CDR3 is 19 residues. CDR1 MGHRA and CDR2 YSYEKL come from the germline V gene. Trimming removed 0 bases from V and 4 bases from J, with 23 bases in between. Here the CDR3 reads CASSQDNSRGARRADTQYF. The CDR3 nucleotides are TGCGCCAGCAGCCAAGATAACTCCCGGGGGGCCCGGCGAGCAGATACGCAGTATTTT.

This chain uses TRBV19 with TRBJ1-5; D perhaps matches TRBD1 (5 bases). Trimming cost V 9 bases and J 4 bases, with 16 bases left between them. This CDR3 comprises 14 residues. CDR1 is LNHDA and CDR2 is SQIVND in the germline V gene (reference sequence). Here the CDR3 DNA reads TGTGCCAGCGATTGGACGGGGGGGAATCAGCCCCAGCATTTT. It encodes CASDWTGGNQPQHF.

The genes are TRBV10-3 and TRBJ2-5; D possibly corresponds to TRBD1 (6 bases). Germline CDR1 ENHRY, CDR2 SYGVKD. The CDR3 runs to 15 residues. V was trimmed by 2 bases and J by 2 bases, leaving 12 bases between them. In DNA form, the CDR3 reads TGTGCCATCAGTGAGGGGGGCGGGTTGCAAGAGACCCAGTACTTC. The encoded protein is CAISEGGGLQETQYF.

This sequence joins TRBV7-6 and TRBJ2-2, with no clear D. The CDR3 length is 16 residues. V lost 1 base, J lost 1 base, and 10 bases lay in between. The germline V gene has CDR1 SGHVS and CDR2 FNYEAQ. The CDR3 bases are TGTGCCAGCAGCTTAGGGTTGGTGAGGAACACCGGGGAGCTGTTTTTT. This translates into CASSLGLVRNTGELFF. Supplemented by reference TRBV7-6 and TRBJ2-2, the full variable domain reads GAGVSQSPRYKVTKRGQDVALRCDPISGHVSLYWYRQALGQGPEFLTYFNYEAQQDKSGLPNDRFSAERPEGSISTLTIQRTEQRDSAMYRCASSLGLVRNTGELFFGEGSRLTVL.

V usage is TRBV7-8 and J usage is TRBJ2-3; 10 nucleotides line up with TRBD2. Losses at the gene ends were 5 bases for V and 3 bases for J; bases not matched to a gene: 8. This CDR3 comprises 16 residues. Germline-derived CDR1 and CDR2 are SGHVS and FQNEAQ. CDR3 in amino acids: CASSLSGGAKTDTQYF. The CDR3, as DNA: TGTGCCAGCAGCCTAAGCGGGGGGGCCAAGACAGATACGCAGTATTTT. Looking up the rest from reference TRBV7-8 and TRBJ2-3 gives the full variable domain: GAGVSQSPRYKVAKRGQDVALRCDPISGHVSLFWYQQALGQGPEFLTYFQNEAQLDKSGLPSDRFFAERPEGSVSTLKIQRTQQEDSAVYLCASSLSGGAKTDTQYFGPGTRLTVL.

The rearrangement joins TRBV4-3 to TRBJ2-7, with 8 bases aligning to TRBD2. The V gene's germline CDR1 is LGHNA and CDR2 YSLEER. There are 15 residues in the CDR3. V was pared by 0 bases and J by 6 bases, with 7 bases of the junction left unmatched. The CDR3 reads CASSQDHGRAAEQYF. CDR3 nucleotides: TGCGCCAGCAGCCAAGATCACGGGAGGGCGGCCGAGCAGTACTTC.